This TCR beta chain was recovered during a study of molecular identifiers for immune sequencing clone quantification. Background on the study: Naive CD8 RNA (about 20,000 or 100,000 cells) was divided into five aliquots, with four sequenced. Study observations and caveats: Among 800,000 to 1,000,000 naive cells, as was reported, spiked Jurkat TCR RNA from one cell was detectable.

Bulk TCR libraries were made with methods that had been previously described and with listed TCR primers. TCRdb processed the PCR reads anew with MiXCR; each CDR3 protein has one entry. The sample gives some 94,000 distinct CDR3 sequences, around 25% of which show up once; 0.6% to 0.9% is in the top ten. The CDR3 totals 13 residues. Trimming left V 5 bases short and J 9 bases short, with 16 bases between. For this clonotype: Its antigen is as yet unknown. This may arise from a read error, as a much more abundant clone is one base away.

Using 10%, 30% or 50% RNA, naive CD8 libraries were derived from approximately 20,000 to 1,000,000 sorted cells. The chain uses TRBV12-3 or TRBV12-4 and TRBJ1-1; no clear D. What was sequenced was naive CD8+ T cells from blood, with Jurkat cell RNA spiked in. The subset was: FACS-sorted CD8+CD4-CCR7+CD45RA+ naive T cells. The receptor was derived from a human donor in good health. Some libraries in this study had Jurkat cell RNA spiked in. This CDR3 reads CASSPTTRRKAFF. In DNA, the CDR3 is TGTGCCAGCAGTCCGACGACCCGCAGGAAAGCTTTCTTT.